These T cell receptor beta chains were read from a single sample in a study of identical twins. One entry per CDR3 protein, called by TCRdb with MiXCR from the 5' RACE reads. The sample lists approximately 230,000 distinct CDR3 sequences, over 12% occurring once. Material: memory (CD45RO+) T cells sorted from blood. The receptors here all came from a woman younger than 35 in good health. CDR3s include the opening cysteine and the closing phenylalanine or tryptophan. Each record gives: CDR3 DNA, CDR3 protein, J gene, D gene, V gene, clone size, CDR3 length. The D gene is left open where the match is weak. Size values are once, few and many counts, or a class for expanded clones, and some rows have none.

CDR3nt: TGTGCCAGCAGTCCGCCGGGACAGGCTAACAATGAGCAGTTCTTC
CDR3aa: CASSPPGQANNEQFF
j_gene: TRBJ2-1
d_gene: TRBD1
v_gene: TRBV5-4
abundance: .
len: 15

CDR3nt: TGTGCCAGCAGTTTCTCGTCGGATACGCAGTATTTT
CDR3aa: CASSFSSDTQYF
j_gene: TRBJ2-3
d_gene: .
v_gene: TRBV12-3/TRBV12-4
abundance: many
len: 12

CDR3nt: TGTGCCACCAGCAAAAGGGGGGGCGGACAGTCCTACAATGAGCAGTTCTTC
CDR3aa: CATSKRGGGQSYNEQFF
j_gene: TRBJ2-1
d_gene: .
v_gene: TRBV15
abundance: few
len: 17

CDR3nt: TGTGCCAGCAGTAGTAGCGGGACCTCCTACGAGCAGTACTTC
CDR3aa: CASSSSGTSYEQYF
j_gene: TRBJ2-7
d_gene: TRBD2
v_gene: TRBV6-1
abundance: .
len: 14

CDR3nt: TGTGCCAGCAGCCTCACCCTAGGGGGACTAGCAAATGAGCAGTTCTTC
CDR3aa: CASSLTLGGLANEQFF
j_gene: TRBJ2-1
d_gene: TRBD2
v_gene: TRBV9
abundance: .
len: 16

CDR3nt: TGTGCCAGCAAGTACATCGGTAAGGGGAGAGTCTACAATGAGCAGTTCTTC
CDR3aa: CASKYIGKGRVYNEQFF
j_gene: TRBJ2-1
d_gene: .
v_gene: TRBV27
abundance: few
len: 17

CDR3nt: TGTGCCAGCAGCCAAGGACCAGGGTCAGATACGCAGTATTTT
CDR3aa: CASSQGPGSDTQYF
j_gene: TRBJ2-3
d_gene: .
v_gene: TRBV3-1
abundance: .
len: 14

CDR3nt: TGCAGTGCTTTGCACCGGGGGGACTACGAGCAGTACTTC
CDR3aa: CSALHRGDYEQYF
j_gene: TRBJ2-7
d_gene: TRBD2
v_gene: TRBV20-1
abundance: .
len: 13

CDR3nt: TGTGCCAGCAGTGCGTACAGGGGATCTGGGGCCAACGTCCTGACTTTC
CDR3aa: CASSAYRGSGANVLTF
j_gene: TRBJ2-6
d_gene: TRBD1
v_gene: TRBV12-3/TRBV12-4
abundance: .
len: 16

CDR3nt: TGTGCCAGCAGTGTGCTGGGGACGAACACCGGGGAGCTGTTTTTT
CDR3aa: CASSVLGTNTGELFF
j_gene: TRBJ2-2
d_gene: .
v_gene: TRBV27
abundance: many
len: 15

CDR3nt: .
CDR3aa: CASSLVGIVGGGAEYF
j_gene: TRBJ2-3
d_gene: .
v_gene: TRBV5-1
abundance: .
len: 16

CDR3nt: TGTGCCAGCACCTCCCTTTACGAGCAGTACTTC
CDR3aa: CASTSLYEQYF
j_gene: TRBJ2-7
d_gene: .
v_gene: TRBV6-5
abundance: .
len: 11

CDR3nt: TGTGCTAGCAGCTTAGCGGTCTCGACCGGGGAGCTGTTTTTT
CDR3aa: CASSLAVSTGELFF
j_gene: TRBJ2-2
d_gene: .
v_gene: TRBV7-7
abundance: few
len: 14

CDR3nt: TGTGCCAGCAGCGTTGGGAATTCGGGCACAGATACGCAGTATTTT
CDR3aa: CASSVGNSGTDTQYF
j_gene: TRBJ2-3
d_gene: .
v_gene: TRBV7-3
abundance: .
len: 15

CDR3nt: TGCAGTGCGTCACTAGCGGTTAGCACCGGGGAGCTGTTTTTT
CDR3aa: CSASLAVSTGELFF
j_gene: TRBJ2-2
d_gene: TRBD2
v_gene: TRBV20-1
abundance: few
len: 14

CDR3nt: TGTGCCAGTAGTCGGGGGCGCGATCAGCCCCAGCATTTT
CDR3aa: CASSRGRDQPQHF
j_gene: TRBJ1-5
d_gene: .
v_gene: TRBV19
abundance: many
len: 13

CDR3nt: TGTGCCAGCAGCCAAGAAATAGCGGGCGTCGGGCAGTATTTT
CDR3aa: CASSQEIAGVGQYF
j_gene: TRBJ2-3
d_gene: TRBD2
v_gene: TRBV4-2
abundance: .
len: 14

CDR3nt: TGCAGTGCGACCAGACTAGCGGGGGCTGAAGATACGCAGTATTTT
CDR3aa: CSATRLAGAEDTQYF
j_gene: TRBJ2-3
d_gene: TRBD2
v_gene: TRBV20-1
abundance: .
len: 15

CDR3nt: TGTGCCACCAGCAGAGCGGAGCGGGGGGGCGATAATGAGCAGTTCTTC
CDR3aa: CATSRAERGGDNEQFF
j_gene: TRBJ2-1
d_gene: TRBD2
v_gene: TRBV15
abundance: few
len: 16

CDR3nt: TGCGCCAGCAGCATTCAAGGGTTCTCTGGGGCCAACGTCCTGACTTTC
CDR3aa: CASSIQGFSGANVLTF
j_gene: TRBJ2-6
d_gene: .
v_gene: TRBV5-1
abundance: .
len: 16